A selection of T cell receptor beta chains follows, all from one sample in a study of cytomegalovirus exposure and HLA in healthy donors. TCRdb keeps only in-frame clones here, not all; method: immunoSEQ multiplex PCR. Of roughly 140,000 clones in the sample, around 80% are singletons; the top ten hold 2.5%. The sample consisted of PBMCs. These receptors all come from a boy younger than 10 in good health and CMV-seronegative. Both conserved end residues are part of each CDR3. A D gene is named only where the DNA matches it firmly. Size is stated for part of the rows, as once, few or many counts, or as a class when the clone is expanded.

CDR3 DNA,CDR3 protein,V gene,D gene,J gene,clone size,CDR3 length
TGCGCCAGCAGCCAAGATTCGGACATTCAGTACTTC,CASSQDSDIQYF,TRBV4-1,.,TRBJ2-4,.,12
TGTGCCAGTTCGATTTCGGGGACCCAGTACTTC,CASSISGTQYF,TRBV27,.,TRBJ2-5,few,11
TGTGCCAGCAGAGGGGGCGGAACTTATGGCTACACCTTC,CASRGGGTYGYTF,TRBV28,TRBD1,TRBJ1-2,.,13
TGTGCCAGCAGCTTAGCGTCCTCAGGGGTTGAAGCTTTCTTT,CASSLASSGVEAFF,TRBV7-2,.,TRBJ1-1,.,14
TGTGCCAGTAGTATAGGGACAGGGGATTGGCAGCCCCAGCATTTT,CASSIGTGDWQPQHF,TRBV19,TRBD1,TRBJ1-5,.,15
TGTGCCGCTACAGGGGGACAGGGCACTGAAGCTTTCTTT,CAATGGQGTEAFF,TRBV19,TRBD1,TRBJ1-1,once,13
TGTGCCAGCAGCTTGGGACAGGGTCAAGAGACCCAGTACTTC,CASSLGQGQETQYF,TRBV11-3,TRBD1,TRBJ2-5,.,14
TGTGCCAGCAGGGGGCCCGGCGATACCGGGGAGCTGTTTTTT,CASRGPGDTGELFF,TRBV6-1,.,TRBJ2-2,.,14
TGTGCCATGGAGGGGAGGAATGGCTACACCTTC,CAMEGRNGYTF,TRBV6-5,.,TRBJ1-2,.,11
TGTGCCAGCAGCCCCCTGCCGGGACAGGGTAGGACTGAAGCTTTCTTT,CASSPLPGQGRTEAFF,TRBV7-3,TRBD1,TRBJ1-1,.,16
TGTGCCACCAGCAGAGACCGGTGGCAGGTTTTTCTACGCGAGCAGTACTTC,CATSRDRWQVFLREQYF,TRBV15,.,TRBJ2-7,.,17
TGTGCCAGCAGTTTAAGACTAGATCCATCCTACGAGCAGTACTTC,CASSLRLDPSYEQYF,TRBV28,.,TRBJ2-7,.,15
TGTGCCAGCAGCCCACAACCGAAAGAGTACGGTCAAGTGAGGACCTTC,CASSPQPKEYGQVRTF,TRBV7-2,.,TRBJ1-2,.,16
TGTGCCAGCAGCTCGACAGGGATCGCGAGGGAGCAGTACTTC,CASSSTGIAREQYF,TRBV5-5,TRBD1,TRBJ2-7,.,14
TGCAGCTTCCTGAACACTGAAGCTTTCTTT,CSFLNTEAFF,TRBV20-1,.,TRBJ1-1,.,10
TGTGCCAGCAGTTTATTTGCAGGGTTGAACACTGAAGCTTTCTTT,CASSLFAGLNTEAFF,TRBV27,.,TRBJ1-1,few,15
TGTGCCAGCAGCCCCAACGACAGGGCGAACATTCAGTACTTC,CASSPNDRANIQYF,TRBV7-9,TRBD1,TRBJ2-4,.,14
TGCGCCAGCAGCCAAGGGCCTTCGGGGACCCAGCATTTT,CASSQGPSGTQHF,TRBV4-3,.,TRBJ1-5,.,13
TGTGCCAGCAGGGACAGCTCTGGAAACACCATATATTTT,CASRDSSGNTIYF,TRBV28,.,TRBJ1-3,.,13
TGTGCCAGCAGCCCTCAGCGGGAGAACTACAATGAGCAGTTCTTC,CASSPQRENYNEQFF,TRBV5-6,TRBD2,TRBJ2-1,.,15
TGTGCCAGCAGCTTGGTGGACTCGCGAGGCGAGACCCAGTACTTC,CASSLVDSRGETQYF,TRBV5-6,.,TRBJ2-5,.,15
TGTGCCAGCACCCCACGCGAGGGTACCCCCTATGGCTACACCTTC,CASTPREGTPYGYTF,TRBV28,.,TRBJ1-2,.,15